This T cell receptor (beta chain) was captured by sequencing in a study of graft-versus-host responses after intestinal transplantation. In the study overall: Recipients uniformly received anti-thymocyte globulin induction, followed by tacrolimus and steroids for approximately 3 years. Study conclusions and caveats: Peak GvH clone levels in circulation were associated with early post-transplant HvG declines. Recipient marrow held GvH clones, some first seen in ileum or blood.

The CDR3 loop spans 15 amino acids. CDR1 and CDR2 (germline): LNHDA, SQIVND (reference sequence). Trimming left V 3 bases short and J 0 bases short, with 9 bases between. TCRdb's copy holds only in-frame clones and misses some; the assay was immunoSEQ multiplex PCR. The data show roughly 25,000 clones, with about 40% seen just once and less than 0.75% held by the top ten. Stimulators, 200,000 irradiated and violet-dye-labeled cells, were plated with 200,000 CFSE-labeled responder cells. The sequences come from alloreactive CD4+ T cells from a mixed lymphocyte reaction culture, collected before intestinal transplant. Described subset: CFSE-low proliferating T cells sorted from roughly 6-day pre-transplant mixed lymphocyte reaction (GvH or HvG direction). The chain is built from TRBV19 and TRBJ2-1; no definite D call. The TCR originated in a human patient who received an intestinal transplant. CDR3 region: CASSMRQTSYNEQFF. CDR3 DNA sequence: TGTGCCAGTAGTATGCGGCAGACCTCCTACAATGAGCAGTTCTTC.